The 14 T cell receptor beta chains given below trace back to one sample, sequenced in a study of blood T cells in healthy people across ages. A second PCR of roughly 7 to 11 cycles used a sample-barcoded 5' primer and a J-beta primer mix. One entry per CDR3 protein results from TCRdb running MiXCR on the 5' RACE reads. The data contain hundreds of thousands of distinct CDR3 sequences, 58% of them singletons. The sequencing input was blood. Receptors were obtained from a man in his 60s in good health.

The CDR3 sequence: CASSDPLAGAYNEQYF. CDR3 bases: TGTGCCAGCAGTGACCCACTAGCGGGGGCCTACAATGAGCAGTACTTC. V gene TRBV2 combines with J gene TRBJ2-1; 11 bases are a match to TRBD2. Gene TRBJ2-7 matches the end of the DNA better, so the J call may be wrong. The CDR3 is 16 amino acids. CDR1 is SNHLY, CDR2 FYNNEI, per germline.

The chain uses TRBV9 and TRBJ2-7, with TRBD2 matching 9 bases. V was pared by 5 bases and J by 2 bases, with 11 bases of the junction left unmatched. The CDR3 is made up of 16 amino acids. Germline-derived CDR1 and CDR2 are SGDLS and YYNGEE. The CDR3 is CASSAGGSSGAYEQYF. Written as DNA, the CDR3 is TGTGCCAGCAGTGCCGGAGGGTCTAGCGGGGCCTACGAGCAGTACTTC.

The sample holds a few counts of this clonotype. The CDR3 region has the DNA TGTGCCACCAGCAGAGATTCCAGTCAAGAGACCCAGTACTTC. As protein: CATSRDSSQETQYF. The chain is built from TRBV15 and TRBJ2-5; D unresolved. Trimming took off 0 bases at V and 2 bases at J, with 7 bases between the two ends. The germline gives CDR1 LNHNV, CDR2 YYDKDF (reference sequence). This CDR3 has 14 residues.

The chain combines TRBV7-7 with TRBJ2-4, with D perhaps matching TRBD1 or TRBD2 (6 bases each). Trimming took 5 bases from V and 10 from J, leaving 15 bases between them. Germline lookup yields CDR1 SSHAT and CDR2 FNYEAQ (reference sequence). This CDR3 contains 13 residues. CDR3 residues: CASSRDIGGIQYF. The CDR3 DNA is TGTGCCAGCAGCCGGGACATTGGAGGGATTCAGTACTTC.

This clonotype appeared a few times. The V gene is TRBV5-1, the J gene TRBJ2-5; the D is unclear. V was pared by 5 bases and J by 4 bases, with 15 bases between. The length of the CDR3 is 14 residues. Germline CDR1 and CDR2: SGHRS and YFSETQ. This CDR3 is CASSRESGLETQYF. The CDR3 nucleotides are TGCGCCAGCAGTCGTGAATCCGGGCTAGAGACCCAGTACTTC.

This clonotype was observed a single time. The chain couples TRBV18 to TRBJ2-5; either TRBD1 or TRBD2 may supply D (5 bases each). Judging by the DNA end, TRBJ2-7 fits better; the J call may be wrong. Germline CDR1 KGHSH, CDR2 LQKENI. The CDR3 is 14 amino acids. The CDR3 DNA reads TGTGCCAGCTCACCTACAAGGGGAGCCTACGAGCAGTACTTC. It is translated as CASSPTRGAYEQYF.

This chain joins TRBV3-1 and TRBJ2-3; D is uncertain. Germline lookup yields CDR1 LGHDT and CDR2 YNNKEL (reference sequence). The ends were cut back, 0 bases at V and 3 bases at J, with 10 bases in the middle. The CDR3 runs 15 residues. CDR3 DNA sequence: TGTGCCAGCAGCCAAGATCGATGGGGTACAGATACGCAGTATTTT. Encoded protein: CASSQDRWGTDTQYF.

V usage is TRBV11-2 and J usage is TRBJ1-2, with 9 bases identical to TRBD1. This CDR3 has 15 residues. Germline CDR1 and CDR2: SGHAT and FQNNGV. V lost 1 base and J lost 4; bases outside the gene matches: 4. The CDR3 reads CASSLVQGAGYGYTF. CDR3 bases: TGTGCCAGCAGCTTAGTACAGGGGGCCGGCTATGGCTACACCTTC.

The V gene is TRBV12-3 or TRBV12-4, the J gene TRBJ1-2; D gene unclear. Trimming took off 8 bases at V and 2 bases at J, with 9 bases between the two ends. CDR3 size: 12 residues. The CDR3 protein is CASFRGNYGYTF. The DNA of the CDR3 is TGTGCCAGCTTTCGGGGAAACTATGGCTACACCTTC.

The chain combines TRBV4-1 with TRBJ2-3; D perhaps matches TRBD2 (5 bases). The V end lost 0 bases, the J end lost 2 bases, and 9 bases lay between the germline ends. This CDR3 is 15 amino acids long. Germline V CDR1 and CDR2: MGHRA, YSYEKL. CDR3 DNA sequence: TGCGCCAGCAGCCAAGACGGGGTACTCACAGATACGCAGTATTTT. Translation: CASSQDGVLTDTQYF.

The chain has TRBV12-3 or TRBV12-4 and TRBJ2-7, with D perhaps being TRBD1 or TRBD2 (5 bases each). This CDR3 has 15 amino acids. The V gene lost 6 bases and the J gene lost 2 bases, with 17 bases spanning the gap. CDR3 sequence reads: CASSKGRPWAYEQYF. CDR3 in DNA: TGTGCCAGCAGCAAGGGACGACCATGGGCCTACGAGCAGTACTTC.

The chain employs TRBV25-1 and TRBJ1-4, with D hard to call. The CDR3 spans 13 residues. Trimming took off 4 bases at V and 5 bases at J, with 8 bases between the two ends. The germline V gene encodes CDR1 MGHDK and CDR2 SYGVNS. The DNA of the CDR3 is TGTGCCAGCAGTGGTAATGAGAATGAAAAACTGTTTTTT. This codes for CASSGNENEKLFF. The full variable domain, completed using reference TRBV25-1 and TRBJ1-4, is EADIYQTPRYLVIGTGKKITLECSQTMGHDKMYWYQQDPGMELHLIHYSYGVNSTEKGDLSSESTVSRIRTEHFPLTLESARPSHTSQYLCASSGNENEKLFFGSGTQLSVL.

The chain has TRBV6-5 and TRBJ2-1; TRBD1 aligns across 11 bases. The CDR3 has 16 residues. In germline, CDR1 is MNHEY, CDR2 SVGAGI. The J segment lost 3 bases and the V segment lost 6 bases, leaving 7 bases of the junction unmatched. The CDR3 spells CASSRPGQGDYNEQFF. The CDR3 region has the DNA TGTGCCAGCAGCCGCCCGGGACAGGGGGACTACAATGAGCAGTTCTTC.

V usage is TRBV4-1 and J usage is TRBJ1-2, with D possibly TRBD1 on 5 matching bases. V was pared by 0 bases and J by 3 bases, with 20 bases between. CDR3 length equals 18 residues. In germline, CDR1 is MGHRA, CDR2 YSYEKL. The CDR3 region has the DNA TGCGCCAGCAGCCAAGACTCTGGACCCCAGGGAGATCACTATGGCTACACCTTC. Its translation is CASSQDSGPQGDHYGYTF.